The 18 T cell receptor beta chains presented below share a single source sample, sequenced in a study of cytomegalovirus exposure and HLA in healthy donors. The protocol was immunoSEQ multiplex PCR, while the TCRdb copy is restricted to in-frame clones and leaves out a portion. This repertoire shows some 130,000 clones, 82% found once; its top ten account for 25% to 30%. The sample taken for sequencing was PBMCs. The receptor source for this set is a man aged 30 to 39 in good health and CMV-seropositive.

The chain is built from TRBV6-6 and TRBJ1-2; D remains unclear. Germline CDR1 reads MNHNY; CDR2 reads SVGAGI (reference sequence). The CDR3 length is 16 residues. V dropped 4 bases and J dropped 8 bases, with 23 bases sitting between them. CDR3 nucleotide sequence: TGTGCCAGCAGTTCCACGCAAACCGACTCGGGTCGGGGCTACACCTTC. Translating gives CASSSTQTDSGRGYTF.

This chain uses TRBV29-1 with TRBJ2-7, with TRBD1 identical over 8 bases. V was clipped by 6 bases and J by 0 bases; unmatched bases: 4. The CDR3 sequence is 13 residues long. Looked up from germline, CDR1 is SQVTM and CDR2 is ANQGSEA. The CDR3: CSVGQALSYEQYF. The CDR3 DNA sequence: TGCAGCGTGGGACAGGCTCTCTCCTACGAGCAGTACTTC.

J is TRBJ2-2 and V is TRBV7-3, with a possible D match to TRBD2 (6 bases). This CDR3 is built from 16 residues. Germline assignment: CDR1 SGHTA and CDR2 FQGTGA. V dropped 2 bases and J dropped 4 bases, with 14 bases sitting between them. The CDR3 protein is CASSLLGGVITGELFF. Written as DNA, the CDR3 is TGTGCCAGCAGCTTATTGGGGGGAGTGATCACCGGGGAGCTGTTTTTT.

The chain joins TRBV2 to TRBJ1-6; possibly TRBD1 for D (6 bases). Germline lookup yields CDR1 SNHLY and CDR2 FYNNEI. The V end was cut by 6 bases, the J end by 8 bases, with 14 bases between. This CDR3 region has 14 residues. This CDR3 is CASSGTGKDSPLHF. CDR3 nucleotides: TGTGCCAGCAGCGGAACAGGGAAAGATTCACCCCTCCACTTT.

This sequence joins TRBV11-2 and TRBJ2-7, with 10 bases that match TRBD1. The CDR3 is 15 residues long. In germline, CDR1 is SGHAT, CDR2 FQNNGV. V lost 5 bases to trimming and J lost 5 bases; unmatched junction nucleotides: 9. CDR3 residues: CASSRRDRGQDEQYF. The CDR3 nucleotides read TGTGCCAGCAGCCGCAGAGACAGGGGGCAGGACGAGCAGTACTTC.

The V gene is TRBV7-2, the J gene TRBJ1-4; no reliable D call. Germline V gene sequence: CDR1 SGHTA, CDR2 FQGNSA. CDR3 length equals 14 residues. V lost 3 bases to trimming and J lost 3 bases, with 8 bases between them. CDR3 sequence reads: CASSLQASNEKLFF. As DNA, the CDR3 is TGTGCCAGCAGCTTGCAGGCTTCTAATGAAAAACTGTTTTTT.

This rearrangement joins TRBV10-3 to TRBJ1-2; TRBD1 might be the D (6 bases). The CDR3 extends over 15 amino acids. Trimming pared 2 bases from V and 4 bases from J, leaving 14 bases between. From germline, CDR1 is ENHRY and CDR2 SYGVKD. The DNA for the CDR3 is TGTGCCATCAGTGAGGGGATACAGGGTTTCTATGGCTACACCTTC. Its translation: CAISEGIQGFYGYTF.

The chain links TRBV6-6 to TRBJ2-4; 9 nucleotides match TRBD1. Germline-derived CDR1 and CDR2 are MNHNY and SVGAGI (reference sequence). The CDR3 contains 13 residues. V lost 6 bases, J lost 8 bases, and 5 bases stayed unmatched. The CDR3 DNA is TGTGCCAGCAGGGGACAGGGTAGGGACATTCAGTACTTC. It encodes CASRGQGRDIQYF.

J is TRBJ2-1 and V is TRBV19; 11 bases match TRBD2. J gave up 4 bases and V 6 bases, and 2 bases lay outside the gene matches. Germline V gene data show CDR1 as LNHDA and CDR2 as SQIVND (reference sequence). The CDR3 covers 14 residues. CDR3: CASRTSGKYNEQFF. The CDR3 region has the DNA TGTGCCAGTAGGACTAGCGGGAAATACAATGAGCAGTTCTTC. The full variable domain, completed using reference TRBV19 and TRBJ2-1, is DGGITQSPKYLFRKEGQNVTLSCEQNLNHDAMYWYRQDPGQGLRLIYYSQIVNDFQKGDIAEGYSVSREKKESFPLTVTSAQKNPTAFYLCASRTSGKYNEQFFGPGTRLTVL.

This chain joins TRBV6-6 and TRBJ1-5; 9 positions agree with TRBD1. The CDR3 is 16 amino acids. V was clipped by 4 bases and J by 2 bases; unmatched bases: 6. CDR1 MNHNY and CDR2 SVGAGI come from the germline V gene (reference sequence). The CDR3 nucleotides are TGTGCCAGCAGTTTACAGGGGGCGCGTGGCAATCAGCCCCAGCATTTT. Its protein product is CASSLQGARGNQPQHF.

The CDR3 nucleotides are TGTGCCAGCAGCGTAAGGGGGCTCGGCGGGGAGCTGTTTTTT. It codes for CASSVRGLGGELFF. The chain couples TRBV9 to TRBJ2-2; 7 nucleotides align to TRBD1. There are 14 residues in the CDR3. From germline, CDR1 is SGDLS and CDR2 YYNGEE. The J segment lost 7 bases and the V segment lost 1 base, leaving 4 bases of the junction unmatched.

In this sample, this clone turned up a few times. The V gene is TRBV29-1, the J gene TRBJ1-2; maybe TRBD1 (5 bases). The germline V and J ends were trimmed by 5 bases and 4 bases, with 8 bases remaining between them. CDR1 and CDR2 (germline): SQVTM, ANQGSEA. CDR3 size: 11 residues. CDR3 in amino acids: CSVIQGYGYTF. As DNA, the CDR3 is TGCAGCGTTATCCAGGGCTATGGCTACACCTTC.

V gene TRBV5-1 combines with J gene TRBJ1-1; weak D call: TRBD1 (6 bases). V was pared by 3 bases and J by 2 bases, with 11 bases between. Germline CDR1 is SGHRS and CDR2 is YFSETQ. CDR3 size: 14 residues. CDR3: CASSYMDSNTEAFF. The CDR3 DNA sequence: TGCGCCAGCAGCTACATGGACAGTAACACTGAAGCTTTCTTT.

The V gene is TRBV27, the J gene TRBJ1-4; TRBD1 matches at 10 bases. The CDR3 is made up of 16 amino acids. With V trimmed by 5 bases and J by 6 bases, 9 bases remained unmatched. Germline CDR1 and CDR2: MNHEY and SMNVEV (reference sequence). Written as DNA, the CDR3 is TGTGCCAGCAGTCGAATTCCCGGGACAGGGGATGAAAAACTGTTTTTT. Translation gives CASSRIPGTGDEKLFF.

In this sample, this clone turned up once. The V call is TRBV15, the J call TRBJ2-7; TRBD2 is a possible D gene (5 bases). The germline V gene has CDR1 LNHNV and CDR2 YYDKDF (reference sequence). The CDR3 totals 17 residues. V lost 2 bases, J lost 2 bases, and 19 bases lay in between. The CDR3 nucleotides read TGTGCCACCAGCAGACCCCCTGATCGTCCTAGCCCCTACGAGCAGTACTTC. Protein: CATSRPPDRPSPYEQYF.

The V and J genes are TRBV30 and TRBJ2-1; 10 nucleotides align to TRBD2. V gave up 6 bases and J gave up 0 bases; unmatched junction bases: 8. CDR3 size: 16 residues. In germline, CDR1 is GTSNPN, CDR2 SVGIG (reference sequence). The CDR3, as DNA: TGTGCCTGCCCTAGCGGGAGCTCCAGCTCCTACAATGAGCAGTTCTTC. As protein: CACPSGSSSSYNEQFF.

This chain joins TRBV19 and TRBJ1-2; D possibly corresponds to TRBD1 (5 bases). Trimming took 6 bases from V and 3 from J, leaving 11 bases between them. This CDR3 is 13 amino acids long. CDR1 and CDR2 (germline): LNHDA, SQIVND (reference sequence). For the CDR3, the DNA is TGTGCCAGTAGCCGGACACGGCACTATGGCTACACCTTC. Protein product: CASSRTRHYGYTF.

The sample holds a few counts of this clone. This chain joins TRBV7-3 and TRBJ1-1; D is perhaps TRBD1 (6 bases). Germline CDR1 SGHTA, CDR2 FQGTGA. The CDR3 consists of 14 residues. Trimming cost V 2 bases and J 4 bases, with 11 bases left between them. CDR3 nucleotide sequence: TGTGCCAGCAGCTTATACAGGGCGAGCACTGAAGCTTTCTTT. This encodes CASSLYRASTEAFF.